The 15 T cell receptor beta chains reported below all come from one sample, sequenced in a study of blood T cells in healthy people across ages. Through a sample-barcoded 5' primer and a J-beta primer mix, a second PCR was run for 7 to 11 cycles. From the 5' RACE reads, TCRdb called clonotypes with MiXCR, one entry per CDR3 protein. Here the sample spans approximately 2,000,000 distinct CDR3 sequences, approximately 39% being singletons. Sequenced material: blood. These receptors were taken from a human donor in good health.

This sequence joins TRBV7-3 and TRBJ2-1; TRBD2 aligns across 8 bases. Trimming at V came to 1 base and at J to 7 bases, leaving 6 bases not matched to a gene. Per germline, CDR1 SGHTA and CDR2 FQGTGA. The length of the CDR3 is 15 residues. The CDR3 loop is CASSLSRGGRNEQFF. Written as DNA, the CDR3 is TGTGCCAGCAGCTTAAGTCGGGGGGGCAGGAATGAGCAGTTCTTC.

This chain links TRBV6-2 or TRBV6-3 with TRBJ1-5, with D perhaps TRBD1 (5 bases). Trimming took 7 bases from V and 2 from J, leaving 15 bases between them. In germline, CDR1 is MNHEY, CDR2 SVGEGT. This CDR3 is built from 15 residues. The CDR3 DNA is TGTGCCAGCAAAGGGCAGGGTGGTGGCAATCAGCCCCAGCATTTT. It codes for CASKGQGGGNQPQHF.

J is TRBJ2-1 and V is TRBV20-1; TRBD1 matches at 10 bases. V gave up 5 bases and J gave up 4 bases; unmatched junction bases: 8. The CDR3 consists of 15 residues. Germline V gene sequence: CDR1 DFQATT, CDR2 SNEGSKA (reference sequence). The CDR3 is CSASDPGQGYNEQFF. CDR3 sequence (DNA): TGCAGTGCTTCTGACCCGGGACAGGGGTACAATGAGCAGTTCTTC.

The CDR3 region has the DNA TGTGCTAGTGGTTTGGTACAGGGGGCGAGCAATCAGCCCCAGCATTTT. Translated: CASGLVQGASNQPQHF. V usage is TRBV12-5 and J usage is TRBJ1-5; 9 nucleotides line up with TRBD1. The CDR3 has 16 residues. In germline, CDR1 is LGHNT, CDR2 FRNRAP. Trimming at V came to 0 bases and at J to 1 base, leaving 1 base not matched to a gene.

The chain uses TRBV6-5 and TRBJ1-2; D is perhaps TRBD1 (5 bases). Trimming pared 5 bases from V and 8 bases from J, leaving 15 bases between. Germline CDR1 reads MNHEY; CDR2 reads SVGAGI. CDR3 length: 13 residues. CDR3 loop: CASSNGGGEGYTF. The CDR3 DNA sequence: TGTGCCAGCAGTAATGGGGGTGGGGAGGGCTACACCTTC.

This clonotype was seen more than once but under ten times. Germline is not matched at one junction end, which may reflect a read error. This chain links TRBV12-3 or TRBV12-4 with TRBJ2-3, with D maybe TRBD2 (5 bases). The CDR3 runs to 13 residues. CDR3: CASSSASTDAQYF. CDR3 sequence (DNA): TGTGCCAGCAGTTCAGCTAGCACAGATGCGCAGTATTTT.

The V gene is TRBV5-1, the J gene TRBJ2-7; 10 bases match TRBD1. Unmatched junction bases numbered 6, after V lost 4 bases and J lost 5 bases. The CDR3 extends over 14 amino acids. The V gene's germline CDR1 is SGHRS and CDR2 YFSETQ. The CDR3 here is CASSILTGGDEQYF. The CDR3 DNA sequence: TGCGCCAGCAGCATCTTGACAGGGGGCGACGAGCAGTACTTC.

The V and J genes are TRBV6-2 or TRBV6-3 and TRBJ2-5, with 16 bases that match TRBD2. Germline V gene lookup returns CDR1 MNHEY and CDR2 SVGEGT. V gave up 5 bases and J gave up 6 bases; unmatched junction bases: 6. This CDR3 region has 16 residues. Written as DNA, the CDR3 is TGTGCCAGCAGTCCGGGACTAGCGGGGGGGCGAAAGACCCAGTACTTC. This encodes CASSPGLAGGRKTQYF.

The CDR3 is CSAVGSNYGYTF. The CDR3 DNA reads TGCAGCGCTGTGGGGAGTAACTATGGCTACACCTTC. This chain links TRBV29-1 with TRBJ1-2; D unclear. V was shortened by 7 bases and J by 1 base, with 10 bases between the two germline ends. Germline values: CDR1 SQVTM, CDR2 ANQGSEA. The CDR3 length is 12 residues.

This clonotype has only one observation. This rearrangement joins TRBV4-2 to TRBJ2-2; 12 bases are a match to TRBD2. The germline V gene encodes CDR1 LGHNA and CDR2 YNFKEQ. The CDR3 is made up of 17 amino acids. V lost 3 bases, J lost 2 bases, and 4 bases stayed unmatched. The CDR3 region has the DNA TGTGCCAGCAGCCATGAACTAGCGGGGGGCAACACCGGGGAGCTGTTTTTT. Encoded protein: CASSHELAGGNTGELFF.

The V call is TRBV29-1, the J call TRBJ2-5; 14 positions agree with TRBD2. The CDR3 has 17 residues. The trim removed 1 base at V and 5 bases at J, leaving 9 bases unmatched. The germline CDR1 and CDR2 sequences are SQVTM and ANQGSEA. CDR3 residues: CSVEGTSGRPTRETQYF. The CDR3 DNA sequence: TGCAGCGTTGAAGGGACTAGCGGGAGGCCCACAAGGGAGACCCAGTACTTC.

The sample holds a few counts of this clonotype. The chain employs TRBV7-2 and TRBJ2-6; D may be TRBD1 (6 bases). V was pared by 8 bases and J by 2 bases, with 10 bases between. CDR3 length: 14 amino acids. CDR1 and CDR2 (germline): SGHTA, FQGNSA. The CDR3 DNA reads as TGTGCCAGCCGCGGACAGCCTGGGGCCAACGTCCTGACTTTC. As protein: CASRGQPGANVLTF.

The rearrangement uses TRBV3-1 and TRBJ2-7; TRBD2 is a possible D gene (6 bases). Trimming took 1 base from V and 4 from J, leaving 14 bases between them. Germline V gives CDR1 LGHDT, CDR2 YNNKEL (reference sequence). The CDR3 length is 15 residues. The CDR3 DNA reads TGTGCCAGCAGCCAAGGAGCGGGTTTAGGGTACGAGCAGTACTTC. It encodes CASSQGAGLGYEQYF.

The chain uses TRBV4-3 and TRBJ2-3; tentative D call: TRBD1 (5 bases). Per germline, CDR1 LGHNA and CDR2 YSLEER. The CDR3 extends over 16 amino acids. V lost 0 bases and J 2 bases, leaving 12 bases between the germline ends. The DNA for the CDR3 is TGCGCCAGCAGCCAAGATTCAGGGATAAACACAGATACGCAGTATTTT. Its protein is CASSQDSGINTDTQYF.

The chain links TRBV7-3 to TRBJ2-1; D call uncertain. Trimming removed 2 bases from V and 9 bases from J, with 8 bases in between. CDR3 length: 12 residues. Germline V gene data show CDR1 as SGHTA and CDR2 as FQGTGA. The CDR3 reads CASSLDVGEQFF. DNA of the CDR3: TGTGCCAGCAGCTTAGACGTGGGTGAGCAGTTCTTC.